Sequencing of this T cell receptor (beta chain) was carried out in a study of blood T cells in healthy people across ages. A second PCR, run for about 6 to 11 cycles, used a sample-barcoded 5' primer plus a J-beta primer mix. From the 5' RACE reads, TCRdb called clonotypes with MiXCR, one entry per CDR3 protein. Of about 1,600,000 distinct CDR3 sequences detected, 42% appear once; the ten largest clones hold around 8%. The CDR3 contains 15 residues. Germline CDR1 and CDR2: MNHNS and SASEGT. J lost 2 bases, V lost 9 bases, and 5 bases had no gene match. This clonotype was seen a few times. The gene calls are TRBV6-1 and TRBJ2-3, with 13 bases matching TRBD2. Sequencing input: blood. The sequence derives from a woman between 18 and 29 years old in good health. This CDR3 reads CARQTSGGFTDTQYF. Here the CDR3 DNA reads TGTGCCAGACAGACTAGCGGGGGGTTCACAGATACGCAGTATTTT.